The clone carrying this TCR beta chain has just a few counts. Cells sorted as Tregs were CD4+, CD25+ and CD127-/low. MiXCR, run by TCRdb on the 5' RACE reads, gives a single entry per CDR3 protein. The sample lists over 45,000 distinct CDR3 sequences, around 24% seen once, with 2% to 2.5% in the top ten. V shed 6 bases, J shed 6 bases, and the junction held 9 bases outside the gene matches. CDR3 size: 15 residues. CDR1 is SNHLY and CDR2 is FYNNEI in the germline V gene. The V and J genes are TRBV2 and TRBJ1-2, with 11 bases fitting TRBD1. This sequence was found in a female donor with breast cancer. The sample was tumor-infiltrating Tregs sorted from the breast tumor. CDR3 sequence: CASRETGTGGHGYTF. The CDR3 DNA follows: TGTGCCAGCAGGGAGACCGGGACAGGGGGACATGGCTACACCTTC. Supplemented by reference TRBV2 and TRBJ1-2, the full variable domain reads EPEVTQTPSHQVTQMGQEVILRCVPISNHLYFYWYRQILGQKVEFLVSFYNNEISEKSEIFDDQFSVERPDGSNFTLKIRSTKLEDSAMYFCASRETGTGGHGYTFGSGTRLTVV.